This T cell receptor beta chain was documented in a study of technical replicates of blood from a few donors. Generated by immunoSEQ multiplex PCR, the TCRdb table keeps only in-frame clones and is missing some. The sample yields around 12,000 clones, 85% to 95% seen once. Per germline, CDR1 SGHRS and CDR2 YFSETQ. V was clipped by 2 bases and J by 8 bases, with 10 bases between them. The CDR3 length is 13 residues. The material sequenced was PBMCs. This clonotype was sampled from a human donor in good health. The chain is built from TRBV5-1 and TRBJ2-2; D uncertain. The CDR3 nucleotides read TGCGCCAGCAGCTTCTTGAAGGAGGGGGAGCTGTTTTTT. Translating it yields CASSFLKEGELFF.